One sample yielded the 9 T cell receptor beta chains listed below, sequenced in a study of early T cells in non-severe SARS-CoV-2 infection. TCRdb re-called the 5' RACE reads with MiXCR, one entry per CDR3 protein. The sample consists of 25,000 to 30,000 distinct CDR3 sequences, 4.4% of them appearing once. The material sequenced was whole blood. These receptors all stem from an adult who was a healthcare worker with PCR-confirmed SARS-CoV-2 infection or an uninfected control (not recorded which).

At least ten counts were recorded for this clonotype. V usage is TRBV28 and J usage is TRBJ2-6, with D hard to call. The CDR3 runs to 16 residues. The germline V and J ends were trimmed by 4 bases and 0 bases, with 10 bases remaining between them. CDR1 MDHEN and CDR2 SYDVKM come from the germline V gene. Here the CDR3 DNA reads TGTGCCAGCAGTTCGGCGCGAAACTCTGGGGCCAACGTCCTGACTTTC. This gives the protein CASSSARNSGANVLTF.

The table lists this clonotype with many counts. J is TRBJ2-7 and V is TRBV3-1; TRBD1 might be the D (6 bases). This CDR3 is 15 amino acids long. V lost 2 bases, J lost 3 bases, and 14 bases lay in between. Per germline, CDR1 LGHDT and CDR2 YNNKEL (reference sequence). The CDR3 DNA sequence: TGTGCCAGCAGCCAACGGCGACAGGCGATCTACGAGCAGTACTTC. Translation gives CASSQRRQAIYEQYF.

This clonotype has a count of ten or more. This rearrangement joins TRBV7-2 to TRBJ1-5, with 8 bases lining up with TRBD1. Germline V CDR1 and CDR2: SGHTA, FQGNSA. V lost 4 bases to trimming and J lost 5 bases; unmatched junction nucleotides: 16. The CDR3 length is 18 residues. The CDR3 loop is CASSSGQGQLAGDQPQHF. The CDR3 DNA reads TGTGCCAGCAGCTCCGGACAGGGCCAGCTTGCGGGGGATCAGCCCCAGCATTTT.

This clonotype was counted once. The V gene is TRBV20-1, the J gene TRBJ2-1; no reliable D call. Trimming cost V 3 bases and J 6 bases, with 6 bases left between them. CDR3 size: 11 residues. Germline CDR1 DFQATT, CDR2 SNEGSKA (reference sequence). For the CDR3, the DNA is TGCAGTGCTAGGAGAGGCAATGAGCAGTTCTTC. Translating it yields CSARRGNEQFF.

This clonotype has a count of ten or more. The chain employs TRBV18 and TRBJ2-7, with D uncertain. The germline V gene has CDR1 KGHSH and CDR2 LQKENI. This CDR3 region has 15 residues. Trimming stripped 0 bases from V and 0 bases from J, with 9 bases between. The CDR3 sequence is CASSPPTASSYEQYF. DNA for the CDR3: TGTGCCAGCTCACCACCGACGGCGAGCTCCTACGAGCAGTACTTC.

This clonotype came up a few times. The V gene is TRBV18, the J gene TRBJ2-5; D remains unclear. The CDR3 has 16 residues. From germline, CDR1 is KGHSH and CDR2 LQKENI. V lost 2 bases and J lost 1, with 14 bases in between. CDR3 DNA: TGTGCCAGCTCACCATGGTTGGGTAGAATCCAAGAGACCCAGTACTTC. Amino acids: CASSPWLGRIQETQYF.

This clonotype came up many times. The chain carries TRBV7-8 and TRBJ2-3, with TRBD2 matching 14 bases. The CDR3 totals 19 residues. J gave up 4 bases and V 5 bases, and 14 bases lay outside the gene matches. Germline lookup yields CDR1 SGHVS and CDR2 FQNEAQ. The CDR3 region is CASSLAGTSGGKGADTQYF. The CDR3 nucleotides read TGTGCCAGCAGCCTTGCCGGGACTAGCGGGGGTAAAGGCGCAGATACGCAGTATTTT.

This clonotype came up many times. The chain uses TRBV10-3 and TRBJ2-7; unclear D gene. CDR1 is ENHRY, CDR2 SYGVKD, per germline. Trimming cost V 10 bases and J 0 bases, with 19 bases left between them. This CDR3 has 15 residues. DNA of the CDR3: TGTGCCACCCGACATTGGGATAGAAGCTCCTACGAGCAGTACTTC. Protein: CATRHWDRSSYEQYF.

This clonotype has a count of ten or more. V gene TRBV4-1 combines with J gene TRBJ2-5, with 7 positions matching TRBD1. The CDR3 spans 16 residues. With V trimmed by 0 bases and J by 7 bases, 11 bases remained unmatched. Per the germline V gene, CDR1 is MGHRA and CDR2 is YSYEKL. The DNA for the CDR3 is TGCGCCAGCAGCCAAGACCCGGGACAGTCATCTGTGACCCAGTACTTC. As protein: CASSQDPGQSSVTQYF.